A single sample gave rise to the 14 T cell receptor beta chains below, sequenced in a study of molecular identifiers for immune sequencing clone quantification. TCRdb processed the PCR reads anew with MiXCR; each CDR3 protein has one entry. This sample yields hundreds of thousands of distinct CDR3 sequences, of which about 25% are seen a single time; about 0.81% belongs to the top ten. The sample comprised naive CD8+ T cells from blood, with Jurkat cell RNA spiked in. As for subset: FACS-sorted CD8+CD4-CCR7+CD45RA+ naive T cells. All receptors derive from a human donor in good health. Some libraries in this study had Jurkat cell RNA spiked in.

V and J are TRBV5-1 and TRBJ2-1; weak D call: TRBD2 (6 bases). Germline V gives CDR1 SGHRS, CDR2 YFSETQ. This CDR3 has 15 residues. Trimming left V 0 bases short and J 6 bases short, with 13 bases between. The CDR3 sequence: CASSLAGLECNEQFF. CDR3 nucleotide sequence: TGCGCCAGCAGCTTGGCGGGACTGGAATGCAATGAGCAGTTCTTC.

V and J are TRBV4-2 and TRBJ2-1; 9 bases line up with TRBD2. The germline V gene has CDR1 LGHNA and CDR2 YNFKEQ. The CDR3 covers 15 residues. The J segment lost 5 bases and the V segment lost 4 bases, leaving 6 bases of the junction unmatched. The CDR3 loop is CASSPTGLANNEQFF. CDR3 nucleotides: TGTGCCAGCAGCCCCACGGGACTAGCAAACAATGAGCAGTTCTTC.

This clonotype appeared many times. The rearrangement links TRBV20-1 to TRBJ2-5; TRBD1 matches 10 bases. Germline CDR1 reads DFQATT; CDR2 reads SNEGSKA (reference sequence). The ends lost 6 bases at V and 2 bases at J; junction bases unmatched: 9. This CDR3 is 15 amino acids long. The CDR3 region has the DNA TGCAGTGCCACGGACAGGGGGGTACTACAAGAGACCCAGTACTTC. Encoded protein: CSATDRGVLQETQYF.

The V and J genes are TRBV4-3 and TRBJ2-7; TRBD2 agrees at 10 bases. CDR1 LGHNA and CDR2 YSLEER come from the germline V gene. The V and J ends lost 11 bases and 0 bases, in that order; junction bases with no gene match: 19. The CDR3 extends over 18 amino acids. CDR3 sequence reads: CARRQEWTSGVSSYEQYF. The CDR3 DNA sequence: TGCGCCCGCCGCCAAGAGTGGACTAGCGGAGTTAGCTCCTACGAGCAGTACTTC.

This clonotype was seen many times. V usage is TRBV2 and J usage is TRBJ1-1; TRBD1 might be the D (5 bases). This CDR3 has 15 amino acids. Trimming took off 0 bases at V and 3 bases at J, with 11 bases between the two ends. Per the germline V gene, CDR1 is SNHLY and CDR2 is FYNNEI. The CDR3 loop reads CASSEAQGAYTEAFF. The CDR3 region has the DNA TGTGCCAGCAGTGAAGCGCAGGGTGCGTACACTGAAGCTTTCTTT.

There are many counts of this clonotype. The chain employs TRBV12-3 or TRBV12-4 and TRBJ1-1, with 7 bases fitting TRBD1. With V trimmed by 2 bases and J by 1 base, 4 bases remained unmatched. This CDR3 spans 15 amino acids. The CDR3 DNA reads TGTGCCAGCAGTTTAAGGGGGCGAGAGAACACTGAAGCTTTCTTT. Its translation is CASSLRGRENTEAFF.

At least ten counts were recorded for this clonotype. This chain links TRBV6-5 with TRBJ2-5; tentative D call: TRBD1 (5 bases). V was clipped by 7 bases and J by 0 bases, with 12 bases between them. The CDR3 length is 14 residues. In germline, CDR1 is MNHEY, CDR2 SVGAGI. Here the CDR3 DNA reads TGTGCCAGCAACGACAGATACGACCAAGAGACCCAGTACTTC. Translating it yields CASNDRYDQETQYF.

This chain links TRBV25-1 with TRBJ1-1, with D uncertain. Trimming stripped 8 bases from V and 5 bases from J, with 18 bases between. Germline V gene lookup returns CDR1 MGHDK and CDR2 SYGVNS. CDR3 length equals 14 residues. CDR3 residues: CASCPEVGWTEAFF. In DNA form, the CDR3 reads TGTGCCAGCTGTCCCGAAGTGGGCTGGACTGAAGCTTTCTTT.

This clonotype was observed a few times. The genes are TRBV27 and TRBJ1-2; weak D call: TRBD1 (5 bases). Germline V gene data show CDR1 as MNHEY and CDR2 as SMNVEV (reference sequence). CDR3 size: 13 residues. V was shortened by 7 bases and J by 6 bases, with 15 bases between the two germline ends. For the CDR3, the DNA is TGTGCCAGCACCGGAGCAGGGTTGAATGGCTACACCTTC. Protein product: CASTGAGLNGYTF.

This clonotype was observed a handful of times. The chain links TRBV5-1 to TRBJ2-7, with D uncertain. Germline-derived CDR1 and CDR2 are SGHRS and YFSETQ. The ends were cut back, 7 bases at V and 4 bases at J, with 9 bases in the middle. This CDR3 contains 11 residues. In nucleotides, the CDR3 is TGCGCCAGCGCAGTTCGGTACGAGCAGTACTTC. Residues: CASAVRYEQYF.

This clonotype was recorded a few times. A much larger clone lies a single base off, so this may be a read error. This chain uses TRBV7-2 with TRBJ2-1; D may correspond to TRBD1 or TRBD2 (5 bases each). Looked up from germline, CDR1 is SGHTA and CDR2 is FQGNSA. The CDR3 extends over 16 amino acids. Trimming left V 6 bases short and J 2 bases short, with 17 bases between. For the CDR3, the DNA is TGTGCCAGCAGGACTACAGGACTCAGCCCCTACAATGAGCAGTTCTTC. Encoded protein: CASRTTGLSPYNEQFF.

This clonotype was detected ten times or more. The chain carries TRBV28 and TRBJ2-6, with D possibly being TRBD2 (5 bases). Germline loops: CDR1 MDHEN, CDR2 SYDVKM. V was clipped by 3 bases and J by 4 bases, with 10 bases between them. The CDR3 loop spans 15 amino acids. CDR3 amino acids: CASSFRGLGANVLTF. The CDR3 DNA sequence: TGTGCCAGCAGTTTTCGGGGTCTGGGGGCCAACGTCCTGACTTTC.

This clonotype was detected a few times. This chain links TRBV5-1 with TRBJ2-5; the match to TRBD2 covers 12 bases. Germline V gene sequence: CDR1 SGHRS, CDR2 YFSETQ. Unmatched junction bases numbered 6, after V lost 0 bases and J lost 0 bases. The CDR3 spans 18 residues. The CDR3 reads CASSLVASGRGYQETQYF. The CDR3 DNA reads TGCGCCAGCAGCTTGGTGGCTAGCGGGAGGGGGTACCAAGAGACCCAGTACTTC.

This clonotype was seen only a few times. The chain has TRBV29-1 and TRBJ2-1, with 11 bases that match TRBD2. There are 13 residues in the CDR3. The V gene end was trimmed by 4 bases and the J gene end by 4 bases; junction bases not matched to a gene: 0. Germline lookup yields CDR1 SQVTM and CDR2 ANQGSEA. The CDR3 nucleotides read TGCAGCGTTGGACTAGCGGGGTACAATGAGCAGTTCTTC. It yields the protein CSVGLAGYNEQFF.